This T cell receptor beta chain is from a study of regulatory T cells in long-lasting Graves disease (TCRdb year 2021). Regarding the research as a whole: Persistent Graves' disease meant more than 5 years of antithyroid drug treatment with TSH receptor autoantibodies that stayed positive. Patients with persistent Graves' disease were compared with patients with newly diagnosed Graves' disease using TCR sequencing and RNA sequencing of peripheral blood. The study took place in China and was registered as a clinical trial. TCR sequencing covered around 13 persistent and roughly 20 newly diagnosed Graves' disease patients, about 35 samples in total. On average, persistent Graves' disease patients in the clinical cohort had been on antithyroid drugs for about 10 years.

Library preparation was by multiplex PCR. Sequencing relied on an Illumina HiSeq 4000. To build TCR beta libraries, CDR3 regions were amplified by Arm-PCR using iRepertoire HTBI primers. PCR products were gel purified before sequencing. Per the source publication's procedure: Across samples, 60 to 80 TRBV and 13 to 15 TRBJ segments were identified and used for gene usage analysis of CDR3 amino acid clonotypes. COPE and FqMerger were used to merge filtered high-quality paired reads into contigs. BLAST was used to align contigs to IMGT TRBV, TRBD and TRBJ reference genes, and CDR3 was defined according to IMGT. Any clonotype with a frequency above 0.1% was counted as a highly expanded clone. Shannon entropy served as the measure of repertoire diversity, while the Gini coefficient captured V-J evenness. Clonotypes shared by more than one individual were considered public. TCRdb passed the public sequencing reads through fastp at Q25 and MiXCR, retaining productive beta sequences. Here each entry gathers all rows of one CDR3 protein and keeps the most common genes and DNA. These V and J calls derive from TCRdb rather than the authors' analysis. This sample comprises hundreds of thousands of distinct CDR3 sequences, less than 25% of them detected only once. Less than 9% of the sample is in the top ten clones.

At least ten counts were recorded for this clonotype. The antigen it binds to is not known. Base qualities are not provided; no much larger clone lies one nucleotide away. Points the paper makes about the study in general: Because the primary lesion, thyroid tissue, could not be accessed, the study looked at peripheral blood alone. As a limitation, the authors acknowledged that the small sample size may reduce accuracy. Persistent patients shared more public clonotypes among themselves (fewer than 3,000) than newly diagnosed patients did (over 900). Compared with newly diagnosed patients, persistent Graves' disease patients had lower TCR Shannon entropy and fewer highly expanded clones, which suggests clonal expansion. Persistent disease showed preferential use of TRBV28, TRBJ1-2 and TRBJ2-5, whereas newly diagnosed disease favored TRBV20-1 and TRBJ2-1. Only the TCR beta chain was sequenced and analyzed.

The CDR3 holds 13 amino acids from the cysteine to the phenylalanine. The retained sequence is limited to the CDR3, 39 bases, with the frame set at the first base. CDR1 MNHEY and CDR2 SMNVEV were looked up in the germline V gene (reference sequence). V has 10 bases trimmed and J has 5 bases trimmed; junction bases matching no gene number 11. Reading the label with the study, this specimen's time point is: persistent/refractory GD, antithyroid drugs over 5 years with positive TRAb. For both TCR sequencing and RNA sequencing, RNA was extracted from PBMCs in TRIzol. The diagnosis of Graves' disease was made according to American Thyroid Association guidelines. The patients came from an endocrinology department in Xi'an, China. Each patient gave roughly 10 milliliters of peripheral blood, collected in an EDTA anticoagulant tube. Ficoll Paque Plus density gradient separation was used to isolate PBMCs, and no additional T cell sorting was done. RNA quality was checked with an Agilent 2100 Bioanalyzer and agarose gel, and concentration with a NanoDrop 2000.

This receptor was identified in a female donor with Graves disease. The source was peripheral blood mononuclear cells (PBMCs), collected when the disease was refractory, from a patient treated with antithyroid drugs. The rearranged chain carries TRBV27 and TRBJ2-7; 7 central nucleotides agree with TRBD1. The CDR3 loop reads CATKRGLLDEQYF. The nucleotide sequence reads TGTGCCACTAAGAGGGGGCTACTGGACGAGCAGTACTTC.